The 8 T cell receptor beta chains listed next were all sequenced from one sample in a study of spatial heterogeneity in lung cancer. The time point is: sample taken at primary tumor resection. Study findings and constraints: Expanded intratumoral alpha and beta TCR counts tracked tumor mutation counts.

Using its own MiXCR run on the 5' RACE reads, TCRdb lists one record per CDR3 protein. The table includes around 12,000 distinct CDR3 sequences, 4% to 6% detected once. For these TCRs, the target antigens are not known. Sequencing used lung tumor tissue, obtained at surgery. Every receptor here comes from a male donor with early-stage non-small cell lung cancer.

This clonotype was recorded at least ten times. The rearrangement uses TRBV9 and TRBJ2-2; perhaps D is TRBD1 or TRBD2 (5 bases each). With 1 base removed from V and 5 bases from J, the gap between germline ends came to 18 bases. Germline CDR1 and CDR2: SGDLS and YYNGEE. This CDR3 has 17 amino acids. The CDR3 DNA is TGTGCCAGCAGCGTACAGTTTCTCGCAGGGAGAACCGGGGAGCTGTTTTTT. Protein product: CASSVQFLAGRTGELFF. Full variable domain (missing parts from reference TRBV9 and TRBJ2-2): DSGVTQTPKHLITATGQRVTLRCSPRSGDLSVYWYQQSLDQGLQFLIQYYNGEERAKGNILERFSAQQFPDLHSELNLSSLELGDSALYFCASSVQFLAGRTGELFFGEGSRLTVL.

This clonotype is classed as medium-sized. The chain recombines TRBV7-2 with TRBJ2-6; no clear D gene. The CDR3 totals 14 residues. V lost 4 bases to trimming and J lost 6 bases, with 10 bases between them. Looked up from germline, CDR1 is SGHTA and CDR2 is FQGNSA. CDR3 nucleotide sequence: TGTGCCAGCAGCTCCCCCTCGAAGGCCAACGTCCTGACTTTC. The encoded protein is CASSSPSKANVLTF.

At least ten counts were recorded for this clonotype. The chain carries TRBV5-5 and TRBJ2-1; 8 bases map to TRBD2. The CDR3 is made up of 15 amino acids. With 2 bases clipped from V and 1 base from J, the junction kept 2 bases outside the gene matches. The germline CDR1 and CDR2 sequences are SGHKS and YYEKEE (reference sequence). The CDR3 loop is CASSLTSGSYNEQFF. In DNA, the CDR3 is TGTGCCAGCAGCTTAACTAGCGGATCCTACAATGAGCAGTTCTTC.

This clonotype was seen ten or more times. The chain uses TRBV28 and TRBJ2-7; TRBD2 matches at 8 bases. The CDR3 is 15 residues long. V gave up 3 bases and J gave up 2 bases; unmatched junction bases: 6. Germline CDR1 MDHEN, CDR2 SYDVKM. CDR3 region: CASSLASGGTYEQYV. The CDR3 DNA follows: TGTGCCAGCAGTTTGGCCAGCGGGGGAACCTACGAGCAGTACGTC.

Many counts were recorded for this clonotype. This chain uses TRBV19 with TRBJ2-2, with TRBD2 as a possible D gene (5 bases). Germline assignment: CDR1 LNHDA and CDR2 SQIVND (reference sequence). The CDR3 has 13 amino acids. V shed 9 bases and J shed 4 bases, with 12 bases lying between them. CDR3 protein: CASRGRGTGELFF. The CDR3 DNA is TGTGCCAGCAGAGGGCGCGGCACCGGGGAGCTGTTTTTT.

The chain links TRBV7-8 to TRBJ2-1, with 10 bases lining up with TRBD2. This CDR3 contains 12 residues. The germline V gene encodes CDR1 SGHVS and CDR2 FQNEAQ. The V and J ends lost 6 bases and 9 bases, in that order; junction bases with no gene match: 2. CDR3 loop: CASSRTSGEQFF. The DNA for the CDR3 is TGTGCCAGCAGTAGGACTAGCGGTGAGCAGTTCTTC. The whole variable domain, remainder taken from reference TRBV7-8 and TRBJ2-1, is GAGVSQSPRYKVAKRGQDVALRCDPISGHVSLFWYQQALGQGPEFLTYFQNEAQLDKSGLPSDRFFAERPEGSVSTLKIQRTQQEDSAVYLCASSRTSGEQFFGPGTRLTVL.

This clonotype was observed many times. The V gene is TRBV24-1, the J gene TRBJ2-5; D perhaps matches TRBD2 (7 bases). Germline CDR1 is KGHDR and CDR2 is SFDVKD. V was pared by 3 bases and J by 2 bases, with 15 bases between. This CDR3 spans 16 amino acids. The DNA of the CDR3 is TGTGCCACCAGTGATGGTGGGGGGGGGCGACAAGAGACCCAGTACTTC. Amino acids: CATSDGGGGRQETQYF.

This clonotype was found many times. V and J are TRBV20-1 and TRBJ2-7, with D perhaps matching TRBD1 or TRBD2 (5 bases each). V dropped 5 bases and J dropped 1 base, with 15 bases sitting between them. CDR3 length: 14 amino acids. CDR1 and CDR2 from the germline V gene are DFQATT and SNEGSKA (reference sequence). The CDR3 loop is CSALRDGQSYEQYV. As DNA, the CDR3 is TGCAGTGCTCTTAGGGACGGGCAGTCCTACGAGCAGTACGTC.